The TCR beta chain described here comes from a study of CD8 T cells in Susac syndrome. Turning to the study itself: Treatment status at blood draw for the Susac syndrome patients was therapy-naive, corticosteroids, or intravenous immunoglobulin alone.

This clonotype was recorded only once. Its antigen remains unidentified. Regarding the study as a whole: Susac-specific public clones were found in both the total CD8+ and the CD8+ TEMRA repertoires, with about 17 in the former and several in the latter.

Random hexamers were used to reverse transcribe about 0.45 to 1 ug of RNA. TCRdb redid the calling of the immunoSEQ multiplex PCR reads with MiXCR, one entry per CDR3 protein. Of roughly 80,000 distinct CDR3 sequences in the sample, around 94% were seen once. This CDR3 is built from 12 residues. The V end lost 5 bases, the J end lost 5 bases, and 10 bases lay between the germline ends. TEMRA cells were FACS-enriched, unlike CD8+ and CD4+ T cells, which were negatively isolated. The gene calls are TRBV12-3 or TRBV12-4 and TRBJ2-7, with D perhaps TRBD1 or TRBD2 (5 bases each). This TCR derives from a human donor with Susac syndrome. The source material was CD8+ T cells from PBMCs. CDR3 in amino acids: CASSTGTDEQYF. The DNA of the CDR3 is TGTGCCAGCAGTACCGGGACCGACGAGCAGTACTTC.